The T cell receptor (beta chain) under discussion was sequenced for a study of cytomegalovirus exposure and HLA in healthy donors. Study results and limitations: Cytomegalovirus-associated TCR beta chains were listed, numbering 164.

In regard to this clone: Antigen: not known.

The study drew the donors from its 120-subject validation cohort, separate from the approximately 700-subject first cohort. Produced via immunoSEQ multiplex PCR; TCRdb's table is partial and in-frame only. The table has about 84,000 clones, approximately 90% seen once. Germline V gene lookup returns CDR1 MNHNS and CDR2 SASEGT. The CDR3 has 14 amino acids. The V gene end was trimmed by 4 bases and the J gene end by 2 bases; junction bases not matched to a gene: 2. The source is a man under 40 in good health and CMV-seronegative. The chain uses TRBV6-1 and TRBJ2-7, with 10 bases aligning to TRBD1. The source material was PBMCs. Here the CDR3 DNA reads TGTGCCAGCAGTGTCGGACAGGGGGCCTACGAGCAGTACTTC. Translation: CASSVGQGAYEQYF.